The 7 T cell receptor beta chains reported below all come from one sample, sequenced in a study of blood T cell repertoires in COVID-19. Data came from immunoSEQ multiplex PCR; TCRdb stores just in-frame clones and leaves some out. This sample yields 150,000 to 250,000 clones, of which 80% to 85% are seen a single time; roughly 6.9% belongs to the top ten. Sequencing was done on a sample of PBMCs or T cells enriched from blood (not recorded which). The source of these receptors is a man aged 35-49 years who had recovered from COVID-19.

V is TRBV6-5 and J is TRBJ1-2; 10 nucleotides align to TRBD1. Germline V gene lookup returns CDR1 MNHEY and CDR2 SVGAGI. This CDR3 is built from 15 residues. Unmatched junction bases numbered 8, after V lost 4 bases and J lost 6 bases. CDR3 sequence reads: CASSSTGTGDHGYTF. The CDR3 DNA sequence: TGTGCCAGCAGTTCCACCGGGACAGGGGATCATGGCTACACCTTC.

The rearrangement uses TRBV18 and TRBJ1-3; D perhaps matches TRBD1 (5 bases). CDR1 KGHSH and CDR2 LQKENI come from the germline V gene. The V and J ends lost 2 bases and 0 bases respectively, with 11 bases between them. The CDR3 runs to 16 residues. CDR3 sequence: CASSPSGGLSGNTIYF. DNA for the CDR3: TGTGCCAGCTCACCAAGCGGGGGACTCTCTGGAAACACCATATATTTT.

The chain joins TRBV30 to TRBJ1-2; 9 bases are shared with TRBD1. Germline loops: CDR1 GTSNPN, CDR2 SVGIG (reference sequence). The length of the CDR3 is 15 residues. After removal of 2 bases from V and 2 bases from J, the junction contained 6 bases not matched to a gene. The CDR3 region is CAWSRPGTGNYGYTF. The CDR3 nucleotides are TGTGCCTGGAGTAGGCCCGGGACAGGGAACTATGGCTACACCTTC.

The chain combines TRBV11-2 with TRBJ2-7; D not resolved. In germline, CDR1 is SGHAT, CDR2 FQNNGV. V was trimmed by 2 bases and J by 0 bases, leaving 11 bases between them. The CDR3 runs to 15 residues. This CDR3 is CASSLNLVSSYEQYF. The CDR3 region has the DNA TGTGCCAGCAGCTTAAACTTGGTATCCTCCTACGAGCAGTACTTC.

This chain links TRBV7-2 with TRBJ2-5, with 8 bases aligning to TRBD2. With V trimmed by 5 bases and J by 4 bases, 12 bases remained unmatched. The CDR3 is made up of 16 amino acids. Germline V lookup: CDR1 SGHTA, CDR2 FQGNSA. DNA for the CDR3: TGTGCCAGCAGCCTCGCGGGTAGCGGGGTAGTAGAGACCCAGTACTTC. As protein: CASSLAGSGVVETQYF.

The rearrangement links TRBV5-8 to TRBJ2-1; TRBD1 aligns across 8 bases. The CDR3 sequence is 15 residues long. The germline CDR1 and CDR2 sequences are SGHTS and YDEGEE. The ends lost 4 bases at V and 3 bases at J; junction bases unmatched: 6. CDR3 residues: CASSLQGASYNEQFF. The CDR3 nucleotides are TGTGCCAGCAGCCTTCAGGGGGCGAGCTACAATGAGCAGTTCTTC.

The rearrangement uses TRBV6-1 and TRBJ1-2; possibly TRBD1 for D (6 bases). This CDR3 region has 15 residues. Trimming removed 0 bases from V and 7 bases from J, with 15 bases in between. CDR1 is MNHNS, CDR2 SASEGT, per germline. CDR3 sequence reads: CASSEAWQGSGGYTF. In DNA form, the CDR3 reads TGTGCCAGCAGTGAAGCATGGCAGGGGTCTGGTGGCTACACCTTC.